The clone carrying this T cell receptor beta chain was seen ten or more times. These data originate in a study of human T cells and chemical hapten exposure. Across the whole study: All through the approximately 24-week study, the scalp of each patient received diphenylcyclopropenone doses weekly.

V was clipped by 4 bases and J by 5 bases, with 12 bases between them. The CDR3 sequence is 14 residues long. Time point here: patch test 1, 2 weeks after DPC sensitization. Noted treatment: therapeutic diphenylcyclopropenone sensitization with weekly scalp DPC. MiXCR was run by TCRdb on the RACE reads, yielding one entry per CDR3 protein. The sample carries approximately 77,000 distinct CDR3 sequences, about 6.8% recorded once. V usage is TRBV12-3 or TRBV12-4 and J usage is TRBJ2-1; no clear D gene. Sequenced material: whole blood, taken in connection with sensitization to the hapten diphenylcyclopropenone (DPC). This sequence was found in a woman aged 25 to 39 with alopecia areata. Some clones in this sample may be carry-over from other donors' samples. The CDR3: CASSSQRRDNEQFF. CDR3 sequence (DNA): TGTGCCAGCAGTTCCCAGCGCCGAGACAATGAGCAGTTCTTC.